This T cell receptor beta chain was captured in a study of Tregs in tolerant kidney transplant recipients. This CDR3 is 15 amino acids long. Trimming stripped 3 bases from V and 3 bases from J, with 12 bases between. Germline loops: CDR1 LNHDA, CDR2 SQIVND (reference sequence). Repertoires were generated with immunoSEQ multiplex PCR, while TCRdb's copy carries only in-frame clones and drops some. Of about 66,000 clones listed, approximately 92% were seen once; the top ten hold 9.5% to 12%. V usage is TRBV19 and J usage is TRBJ2-1; D might be TRBD1 (5 bases). The specimen comprised CD8+ T cells from blood, sampled before the transplant. The source of this sequence is a human donor who received a combined kidney and bone marrow transplant. Here the CDR3 DNA reads TGTGCCAGTAGTATTATAGGACACAACTACAATGAGCAGTTCTTC. It codes for CASSIIGHNYNEQFF.